This entry lists 3 T cell receptor beta chains sequenced from one sample in a study of T-cell reconstitution after alpha-beta-depleted transplantation in children. Using unique molecular identifiers, the investigators prepared the TCRbeta library. TCRdb called the PCR reads again in MiXCR, with one record for every CDR3 protein. The sample contains roughly 500,000 distinct CDR3 sequences, about 16% of which appear only once. Sequenced here: PBMCs from the stem cell graft donor, sampled from the stem cell graft. The receptors come from a human donor who donated a stem cell graft to a child with acute lymphoblastic leukemia.

This clonotype has only a few counts. The chain carries TRBV2 and TRBJ2-5; 9 bases are shared with TRBD2. Germline V gene sequence: CDR1 SNHLY, CDR2 FYNNEI. V shed 6 bases and J 2 bases; nucleotides not matched to a gene: 4. The CDR3 is 14 residues long. This chain's CDR3 is CASRVAGAQETQYF. CDR3 coding DNA: TGTGCCAGCAGAGTAGCGGGAGCACAAGAGACCCAGTACTTC.

Only a few counts were recorded for this clonotype. This chain links TRBV9 with TRBJ2-5; the match to TRBD2 covers 10 bases. After removal of 2 bases from V and 5 bases from J, the junction contained 12 bases not matched to a gene. This CDR3 is built from 17 residues. Germline V gene lookup returns CDR1 SGDLS and CDR2 YYNGEE. CDR3: CASSVGRTSGERETQYF. Written as DNA, the CDR3 is TGTGCCAGCAGCGTCGGTAGGACTAGCGGTGAGCGGGAGACCCAGTACTTC.

This clonotype was seen a handful of times. The chain recombines TRBV6-6 with TRBJ2-3, with D maybe TRBD2 (6 bases). Germline-derived CDR1 and CDR2 are MNHNY and SVGAGI (reference sequence). The CDR3 runs 13 residues. V was cut by 0 bases and J by 7 bases, with 8 bases left in between. CDR3 sequence reads: CASSYSGGYTQYF. CDR3 DNA sequence: TGTGCCAGCAGTTACTCCGGGGGATATACGCAGTATTTT.